This record concerns one T cell receptor beta chain sequence. There are many counts of this clone. Its binding antigen is unknown. Base qualities are not recorded, but no much larger clone differs from it by a single base. The entry originates in a study of blood T cell repertoires in COVID-19 (dated by TCRdb to 2020 to 2022). Concerning the study at large: Samples from collaborators originated in the United States, Italy and Spain and spanned both the acute and convalescent phases of COVID-19. The material from the prospective study consisted of cDNA or gDNA derived from T cells, B-cell-depleted T cells, or PBMCs. Subjects who had been exposed to COVID-19, were actively infected with it, or had recovered from it provided the deeply sampled blood TCRbeta repertoires that made up the dataset. A freely available public database, intended as a resource for researchers studying the immune response to SARS-CoV-2, is where the repertoires were released. Samples came from the ongoing ImmuneRACE study (first 160 participants) plus 1,254 subjects from 6 global collaborators. Sample metadata almost always included a de-identified subject ID, COVID-19 status, age in years and sex. Where available, HLA class I and class II types were taken from metadata supplied by the sample provider and were not determined by assay-based typing.

At one collaborating source in Seattle, patients were enrolled during active infection and were followed longitudinally through the course of disease. Whole blood was collected in K2EDTA tubes by collaborating institutions according to the institutions' own protocols. For TCRbeta analysis, collaborators shipped samples as frozen whole blood, isolated PBMCs, or DNA extracted from either of those sample types. TCRbeta CDR3 regions were amplified from genomic DNA using the immunoSEQ Assay, a bias-controlled multiplex PCR. On the study's bioinformatics: The number of nucleated cells in each sample was estimated from the amplification of reference gene primers within the assay. Sequence reads were collapsed and filtered to measure the absolute abundance of every unique TCRbeta CDR3 rearrangement. For each sample, productive Simpson clonality was calculated as the square root of Simpson's diversity index across productive rearrangements. The source is immuneACCESS, and TCRdb retained only in-frame sequences with V and J called. Part of the clones is not carried over; for the studies checked, unresolved V genes explain less than half of this, and the remainder is unexplained. The D gene and trimming were derived from the DNA, and the V and J assignments and clone size from that table. This sample is represented by 410,000 or so clones; approximately 89% of them were singletons. The top ten clonotypes cover roughly 1.5% of the sample.

CDR1 and CDR2, per the germline V gene (reference sequence), are SEHNR and FQNEAQ. From cysteine to phenylalanine, the CDR3 is 11 amino acids long. Only the CDR3 region is kept as DNA, spanning 33 bases read in frame from base 1. The germline ends are 3 bases apart after V is trimmed by 3 bases and J by 3 bases. General conclusions and limits of the study: The quantity of clinical and demographic metadata differed by source and by participant and was supplied without curation.

Sequenced sample: peripheral blood. This receptor was obtained from a woman aged 40 to 50 with COVID-19, enrolled during active disease. The rearranged segments are TRBV7-9 and TRBJ2-7, with the D gene call left open. The sequenced DNA: TGTGCCAGCAGCTTTAGCTACGAGCAGTACTTC. Translated, it gives CASSFSYEQYF.